This T cell receptor (beta chain) came from a study of T-cell memory formation after mild COVID-19. General study findings and limits: Largely, contracting CD4+ clones fell within CM and EM, and contracting CD8+ clones within EMRA.

The CDR3 runs 16 residues. Germline-derived CDR1 and CDR2 are LGHNA and YSLEER. J was trimmed by 0 bases and V by 4 bases; bases with no gene match: 0. TCRdb re-derived calls from the 5' RACE reads in MiXCR, one entry per CDR3 protein. This table holds about 270,000 distinct CDR3 sequences, roughly 16% found once. Concerning this clonotype: The antigen is undetermined.

This receptor was taken from a man aged 18 to 29 who had mild COVID-19 (a few samples of this study predate the infection). Cell type and time point are not known. Sequences were obtained from PBMCs or a T cell subset sorted from them (not recorded which). The J gene is TRBJ2-1, the V gene TRBV4-3, with TRBD2 identical over 13 bases. This chain's CDR3 is CASSRTSGGSYNEQFF. CDR3 sequence (DNA): TGCGCCAGCAGCCGGACTAGCGGGGGCTCCTACAATGAGCAGTTCTTC.